This T cell receptor beta chain was identified during a study of blood T cell repertoires in COVID-19. The CDR3 consists of 14 residues. The ends lost 7 bases at V and 2 bases at J; junction bases unmatched: 5. Germline V gene sequence: CDR1 MNHEY, CDR2 SVGAGI. Clones were sequenced by immunoSEQ multiplex PCR, and TCRdb holds only the in-frame ones, with some missing. This sample carries approximately 140,000 clones, around 87% of them seen once, and the ten largest clones take roughly 4%. The sequence derives from a middle-aged woman with acute or convalescent COVID-19. This chain connects TRBV6-5 to TRBJ2-7; 10 bases fit TRBD1. The specimen was peripheral blood. The CDR3 sequence: CASKVGTGAYEQYF. CDR3 DNA: TGTGCCAGCAAGGTCGGGACAGGGGCCTACGAGCAGTACTTC.